The entry that follows covers one T cell receptor beta chain sequence. CDR1 is MRHNA, CDR2 SNTAGT, per germline. The V segment lost 3 bases and the J segment 1 base; nucleotides outside the gene matches: 7. The length of the CDR3 is 16 residues. The data are from a study of shared T cell receptors in the human thymus. Repertoires were generated with immunoSEQ multiplex PCR, while TCRdb's copy carries only in-frame clones and drops some. The data hold about 730,000 clones, with 80% to 90% observed a single time. This same sample was also part of a study on human thymus T cells. That source adds: Infants served as donors; they were healthy and Finnish and were having corrective surgery for congenital heart defects. It was from resections taken during corrective heart surgery that the thymus tissue came. Blood and thymic repertoires both appeared biased in V and J gene usage. Related studies found that unrelated individuals share highly overlapping thymic repertoires.

The TCR was taken from a girl less than two years old with a congenital heart defect. The chain carries TRBV6-4 and TRBJ2-3, with TRBD2 identical over 7 bases. The specimen sequenced was thymocytes. In DNA, the CDR3 is TGTGCCAGCAGTGAGAATTGGGCGGGGGGCACAGATACGCAGTATTTT. Translating gives CASSENWAGGTDTQYF.